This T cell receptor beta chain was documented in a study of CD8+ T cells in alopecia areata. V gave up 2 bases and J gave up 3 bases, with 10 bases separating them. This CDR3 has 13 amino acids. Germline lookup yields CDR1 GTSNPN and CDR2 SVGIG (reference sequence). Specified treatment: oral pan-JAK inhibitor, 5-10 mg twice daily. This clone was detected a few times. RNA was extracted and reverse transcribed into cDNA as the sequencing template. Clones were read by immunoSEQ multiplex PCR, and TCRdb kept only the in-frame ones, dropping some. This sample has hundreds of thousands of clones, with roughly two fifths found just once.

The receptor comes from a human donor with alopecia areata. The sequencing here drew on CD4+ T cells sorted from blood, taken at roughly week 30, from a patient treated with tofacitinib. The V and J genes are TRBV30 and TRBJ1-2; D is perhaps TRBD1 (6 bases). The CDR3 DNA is TGTGCCTGGAGTCCGACAGGCGACTATGGCTACACCTTC. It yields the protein CAWSPTGDYGYTF.